This T cell receptor beta chain emerged from a study of blood T cell repertoires in COVID-19. Study as a whole: Some COVID-19 samples were acute and others convalescent; all came from the United States, Italy and Spain. T cells, B-cell-depleted T cells, or PBMCs provided the cDNA or gDNA that served as material.

The length of the CDR3 is 14 residues. The V and J ends lost 3 bases and 8 bases, in that order; junction bases with no gene match: 8. CDR1 is SEHNR, CDR2 FQNEAQ, per germline (reference sequence). Original processing methods: Amplification of reference gene primers provided the estimated nucleated cell counts. Clones were sequenced by immunoSEQ multiplex PCR, and TCRdb holds only the in-frame ones, with some missing. V, J and clone size are taken as reported in that table, and D and trimming were inferred from the DNA itself. The sample comprises under 350,000 clones, 89% of which are singletons, and approximately 2% rests with the top ten.

This sequence joins TRBV7-9 and TRBJ1-2; 8 nucleotides align to TRBD1. The receptor's source is a man between 45 and 60 years old with acute or convalescent COVID-19. Sequenced: peripheral blood. The CDR3 reads CASSLGQATPGYTF. DNA for the CDR3: TGTGCCAGCAGCTTGGGACAGGCCACTCCAGGCTACACCTTC. The full variable domain, in which reference TRBV7-9 and TRBJ1-2 provide the parts outside the CDR3, is DTGVSQNPRHKITKRGQNVTFRCDPISEHNRLYWYRQTLGQGPEFLTYFQNEAQLEKSRLLSDRFSAERPKGSFSTLEIQRTEQGDSAMYLCASSLGQATPGYTFGSGTRLTVV.